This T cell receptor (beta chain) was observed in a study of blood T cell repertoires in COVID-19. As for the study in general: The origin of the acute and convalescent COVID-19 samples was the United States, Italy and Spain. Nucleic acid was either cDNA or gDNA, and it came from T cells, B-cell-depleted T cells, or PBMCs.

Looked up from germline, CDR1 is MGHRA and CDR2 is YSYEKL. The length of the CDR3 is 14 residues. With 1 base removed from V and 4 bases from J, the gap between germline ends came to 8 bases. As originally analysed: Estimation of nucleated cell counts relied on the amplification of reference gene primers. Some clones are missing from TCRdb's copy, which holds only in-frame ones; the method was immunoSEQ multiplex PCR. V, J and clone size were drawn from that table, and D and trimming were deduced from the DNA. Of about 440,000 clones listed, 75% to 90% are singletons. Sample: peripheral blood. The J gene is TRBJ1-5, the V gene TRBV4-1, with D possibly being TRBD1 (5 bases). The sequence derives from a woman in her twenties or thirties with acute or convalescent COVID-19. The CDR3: CASSQGQWNQPQHF. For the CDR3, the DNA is TGCGCCAGCAGCCAAGGACAGTGGAATCAGCCCCAGCATTTT.